This paragraph covers one T cell receptor (beta chain) sequence. The record originates from a study of shared clonotypes between healthy human individuals. Study information: There were three CD4 naive, three CD4 memory, two CD8 naive and one CD8 memory plates per donor.

Germline V gene sequence: CDR1 MGHRA, CDR2 YSYEKL. This CDR3 contains 16 residues. Trimming removed 0 bases from V and 3 bases from J, with 15 bases in between. Study donors comprised healthy, HIV-negative adults devoid of recent acute infection or vaccination. Assay: immunoSEQ multiplex PCR; the TCRdb copy retains only in-frame clones and omits some. The table includes approximately 2.5 million clones, 80% to 95% detected once. The sequencing sample was made of naive CD4+ T cells from PBMCs. The subset denotes: CD45RA+ positively selected. The chain links TRBV4-1 to TRBJ2-7, with a tentative D call TRBD1 (5 bases). This clonotype was sampled from a man between 18 and 35 years old in good health. Some clones in this sample may be carry-over from other donors' samples. In DNA form, the CDR3 reads TGCGCCAGCAGCCAAGATCGGTCAGGGATATACTACGAGCAGTACTTC. Its protein product is CASSQDRSGIYYEQYF.